These 10 T cell receptor beta chains originate from one sample sequenced in a study of CD8 T cells in ankylosing spondylitis. TCRdb re-called the 5' RACE reads with MiXCR, one entry per CDR3 protein. The data contain 150,000 or so distinct CDR3 sequences, roughly 31% of them seen just once; the ten biggest clones take up 6%. Sequencing was performed on synovial fluid, either unsorted or a sorted T cell fraction (not recorded which). All receptors derive from a male donor with ankylosing spondylitis.

The rearrangement joins TRBV3-1 to TRBJ2-1; D gene ambiguous. Germline values: CDR1 LGHDT, CDR2 YNNKEL (reference sequence). CDR3 size: 16 residues. V gave up 2 bases and J gave up 5 bases, with 16 bases separating them. CDR3 nucleotides: TGTGCCAGCAGCCAAAGGAAACAGTATAGGGACAATGAGCAGTTCTTC. Translated, it gives CASSQRKQYRDNEQFF.

This clonotype was observed at least ten times. The chain employs TRBV7-2 and TRBJ2-3, with 7 bases lining up with TRBD1. J was trimmed by 10 bases and V by 10 bases; bases with no gene match: 8. The germline V gene has CDR1 SGHTA and CDR2 FQGNSA. The CDR3 is 11 residues long. This chain's CDR3 is CATTTGWAQYF. CDR3 nucleotide sequence: TGTGCCACCACGACAGGGTGGGCGCAGTATTTT.

This chain uses TRBV5-1 with TRBJ2-1; no clear D gene. V lost 0 bases and J 8 bases, leaving 12 bases between the germline ends. This CDR3 is built from 14 residues. Germline lookup yields CDR1 SGHRS and CDR2 YFSETQ. CDR3 sequence: CASSLGLFDDEQFF. CDR3 nucleotide sequence: TGCGCCAGCAGCTTGGGCCTTTTCGACGATGAGCAGTTCTTC.

This sequence joins TRBV6-5 and TRBJ2-7, with D perhaps given as TRBD1 or TRBD2 (6 bases each). Germline CDR1 MNHEY, CDR2 SVGAGI. Trimming stripped 1 base from V and 9 bases from J, with 10 bases between. This CDR3 is 12 amino acids long. In DNA form, the CDR3 reads TGTGCCAGCAGTTACTACGGGGGCGGGCAGTACTTC. This codes for CASSYYGGGQYF.

The V call is TRBV5-1, the J call TRBJ2-1, with 10 bases fitting TRBD2. The CDR3 is 16 residues long. Germline trimming cut 4 bases from V and 7 bases from J; bases unmatched to any gene: 11. Per germline, CDR1 SGHRS and CDR2 YFSETQ. Written as DNA, the CDR3 is TGCGCCAGCAGCCTCATTAGCGGGGGGCTAGGGAATGAGCAGTTCTTC. It yields the protein CASSLISGGLGNEQFF.

This clonotype was detected a few times. The chain carries TRBV5-1 and TRBJ1-1; TRBD1 matches at 7 bases. The germline gives CDR1 SGHRS, CDR2 YFSETQ. This CDR3 contains 15 residues. The V segment lost 0 bases and the J segment 4 bases; nucleotides outside the gene matches: 6. The CDR3 coding sequence is TGCGCCAGCAGCTTGGCCGGGGCAGGGGGCACTGAAGCTTTCTTT. This translates into CASSLAGAGGTEAFF.

This clonotype was detected a few times. The CDR3 loop is CASSFGGLLNNEQFF. The CDR3 coding sequence is TGCGCCAGCAGCTTCGGGGGACTTTTAAACAATGAGCAGTTCTTC. This chain connects TRBV5-1 to TRBJ2-1; tentative D call: TRBD2 (6 bases). The germline V gene has CDR1 SGHRS and CDR2 YFSETQ. Trimming cost V 2 bases and J 5 bases, with 14 bases left between them. The CDR3 is 15 residues long.

This clonotype appeared a few times. This rearrangement joins TRBV20-1 to TRBJ1-5; a weak D match, TRBD1 (5 bases). Germline CDR1 reads DFQATT; CDR2 reads SNEGSKA (reference sequence). V gave up 6 bases and J gave up 5 bases, with 20 bases separating them. This CDR3 is 15 amino acids long. The DNA of the CDR3 is TGCAGTGCGCAAGAGGTGGTCAGGGTGGATCAGCCCCAGCATTTT. Translation gives CSAQEVVRVDQPQHF.

The V and J genes are TRBV4-3 and TRBJ2-7; 10 bases map to TRBD2. Germline CDR1 is LGHNA and CDR2 is YSLEER. The J segment lost 9 bases and the V segment lost 1 base, leaving 3 bases of the junction unmatched. The length of the CDR3 is 13 residues. In DNA form, the CDR3 reads TGCGCCAGCAGCCAAGGACTAGCGGGTAGGCAGTACTTC. Its translation: CASSQGLAGRQYF.

This clonotype has a count of ten or more. The chain employs TRBV20-1 and TRBJ2-1; D call uncertain. The V gene's germline CDR1 is DFQATT and CDR2 SNEGSKA (reference sequence). Trimming removed 3 bases at V and 3 bases at J, with 12 bases between. This CDR3 has 14 residues. DNA of the CDR3: TGCAGTGCTAGCTTGGGTAGGATCTACAATGAGCAGTTCTTC. This translates into CSASLGRIYNEQFF.